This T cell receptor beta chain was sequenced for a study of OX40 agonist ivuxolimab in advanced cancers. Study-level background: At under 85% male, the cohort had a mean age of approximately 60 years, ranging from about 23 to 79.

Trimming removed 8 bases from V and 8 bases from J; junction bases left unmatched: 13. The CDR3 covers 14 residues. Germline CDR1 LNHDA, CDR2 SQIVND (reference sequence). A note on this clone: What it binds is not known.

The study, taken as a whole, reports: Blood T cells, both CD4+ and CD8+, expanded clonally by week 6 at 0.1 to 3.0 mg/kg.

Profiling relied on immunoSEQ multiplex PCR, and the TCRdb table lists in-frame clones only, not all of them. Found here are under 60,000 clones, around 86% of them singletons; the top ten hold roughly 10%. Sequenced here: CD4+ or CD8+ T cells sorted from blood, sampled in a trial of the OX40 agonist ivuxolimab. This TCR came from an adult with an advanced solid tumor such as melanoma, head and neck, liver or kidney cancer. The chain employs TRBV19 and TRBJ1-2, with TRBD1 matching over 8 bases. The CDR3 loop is CASEKDRGSGGYTF. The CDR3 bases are TGTGCCAGTGAAAAAGACAGGGGATCGGGAGGCTACACCTTC.